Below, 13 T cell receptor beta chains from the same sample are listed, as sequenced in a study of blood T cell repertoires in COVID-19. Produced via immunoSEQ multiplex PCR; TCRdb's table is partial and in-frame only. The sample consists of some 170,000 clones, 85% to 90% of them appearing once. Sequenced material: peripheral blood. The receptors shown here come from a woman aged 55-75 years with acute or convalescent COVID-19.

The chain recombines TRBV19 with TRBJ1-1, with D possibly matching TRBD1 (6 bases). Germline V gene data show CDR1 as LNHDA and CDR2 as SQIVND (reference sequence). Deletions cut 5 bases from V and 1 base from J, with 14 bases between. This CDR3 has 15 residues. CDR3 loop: CASSQRGGWNTEAFF. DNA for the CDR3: TGTGCCAGTAGTCAACGGGGGGGCTGGAACACTGAAGCTTTCTTT.

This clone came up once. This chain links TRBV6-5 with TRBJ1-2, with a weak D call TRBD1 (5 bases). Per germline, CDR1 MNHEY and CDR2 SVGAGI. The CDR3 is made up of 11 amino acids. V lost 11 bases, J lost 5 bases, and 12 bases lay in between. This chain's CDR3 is CAFRGSYGYTF. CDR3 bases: TGTGCCTTTCGGGGGTCTTATGGCTACACCTTC.

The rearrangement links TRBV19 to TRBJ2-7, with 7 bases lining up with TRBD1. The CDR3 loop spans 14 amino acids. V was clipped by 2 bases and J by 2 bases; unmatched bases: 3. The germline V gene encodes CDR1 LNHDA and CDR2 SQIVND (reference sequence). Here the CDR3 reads CASSIRGQAYEQYF. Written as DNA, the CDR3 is TGTGCCAGTAGTATACGAGGACAGGCCTACGAGCAGTACTTC.

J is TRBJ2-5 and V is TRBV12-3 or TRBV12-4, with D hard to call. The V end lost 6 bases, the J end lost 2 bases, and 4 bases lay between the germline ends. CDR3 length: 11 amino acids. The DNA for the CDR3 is TGTGCCAGCAGACATCAAGAGACCCAGTACTTC. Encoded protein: CASRHQETQYF.

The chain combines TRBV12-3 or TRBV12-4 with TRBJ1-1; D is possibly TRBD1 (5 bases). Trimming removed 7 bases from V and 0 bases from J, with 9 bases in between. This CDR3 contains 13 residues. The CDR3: CASNRILNTEAFF. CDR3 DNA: TGTGCCAGCAACAGGATCCTGAACACTGAAGCTTTCTTT.

CDR3 sequence: CASSSDSSYNSPLHF. CDR3 in DNA: TGTGCCAGCAGTTCGGACAGCTCCTATAATTCACCCCTCCACTTT. The genes are TRBV5-4 and TRBJ1-6; perhaps TRBD1 as D (6 bases). This CDR3 spans 15 amino acids. V was trimmed by 5 bases and J by 0 bases, leaving 9 bases between them. From germline, CDR1 is SGHNT and CDR2 YYREEE (reference sequence).

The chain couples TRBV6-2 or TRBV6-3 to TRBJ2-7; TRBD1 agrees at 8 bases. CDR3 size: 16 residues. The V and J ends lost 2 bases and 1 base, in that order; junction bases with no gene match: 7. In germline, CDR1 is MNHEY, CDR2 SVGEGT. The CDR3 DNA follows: TGTGCCAGCAGTTACCGGACAGGGTCAGGGTCCTACGAGCAGTACGTC. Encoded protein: CASSYRTGSGSYEQYV.

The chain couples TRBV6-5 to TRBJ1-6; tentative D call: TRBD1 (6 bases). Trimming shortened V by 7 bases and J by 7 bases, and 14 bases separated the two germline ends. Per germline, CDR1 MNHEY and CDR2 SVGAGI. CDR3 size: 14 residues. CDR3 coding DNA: TGTGCCAGCAATCTACAGGGTGGGAATTCACCCCTCCACTTT. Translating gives CASNLQGGNSPLHF.

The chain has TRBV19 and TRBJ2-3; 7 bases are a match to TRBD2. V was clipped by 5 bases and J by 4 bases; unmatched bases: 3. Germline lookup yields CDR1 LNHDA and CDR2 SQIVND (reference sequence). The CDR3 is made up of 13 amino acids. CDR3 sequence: CASSVRGADTQYF. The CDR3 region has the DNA TGTGCCAGTAGTGTCCGGGGGGCAGATACGCAGTATTTT.

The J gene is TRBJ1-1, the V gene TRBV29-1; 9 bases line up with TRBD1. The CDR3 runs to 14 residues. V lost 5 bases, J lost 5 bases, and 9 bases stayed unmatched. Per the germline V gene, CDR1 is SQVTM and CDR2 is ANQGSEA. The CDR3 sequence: CSVSPGTGSTEAFF. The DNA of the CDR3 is TGCAGCGTTTCCCCCGGGACAGGGAGTACTGAAGCTTTCTTT.

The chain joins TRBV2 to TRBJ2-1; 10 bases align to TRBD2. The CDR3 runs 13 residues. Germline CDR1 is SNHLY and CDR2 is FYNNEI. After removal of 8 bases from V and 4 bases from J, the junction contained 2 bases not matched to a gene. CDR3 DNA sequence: TGTGCCAGCGGGACTAGCGTGTACAATGAGCAGTTCTTC. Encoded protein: CASGTSVYNEQFF.

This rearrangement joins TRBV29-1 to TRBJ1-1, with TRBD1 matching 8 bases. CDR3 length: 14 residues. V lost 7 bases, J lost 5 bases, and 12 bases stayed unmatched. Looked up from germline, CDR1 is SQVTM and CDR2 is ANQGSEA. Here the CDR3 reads CSGKVSGGRTEAFF. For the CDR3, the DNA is TGCAGCGGGAAGGTGTCAGGGGGCAGGACTGAAGCTTTCTTT.

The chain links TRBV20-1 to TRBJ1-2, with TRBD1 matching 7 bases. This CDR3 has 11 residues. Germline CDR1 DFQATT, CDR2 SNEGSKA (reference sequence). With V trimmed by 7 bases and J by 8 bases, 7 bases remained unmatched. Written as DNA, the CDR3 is TGCAGTGTTAGGACAGGAGAGGGCTACACCTTC. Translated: CSVRTGEGYTF.